This passage covers 29 T cell receptor beta chains from one sample sequenced in a study of patients and donors after allogeneic stem cell transplantation. TCRdb processed the RT-PCR reads anew with MiXCR; each CDR3 protein has one entry. Of some 960,000 distinct CDR3 sequences detected, 15% to 20% appear once; the ten largest clones hold roughly 6%. The sequencing input was blood, either unsorted or a sorted T cell fraction (not recorded which). The source of these receptors is a human donor who was either an allogeneic HSCT recipient or a stem cell or donor lymphocyte infusion donor (not recorded which). It is not recorded whose cells these are; they may come from a transplant donor.

V is TRBV7-9 and J is TRBJ2-1, with D tentatively TRBD1 or TRBD2 (5 bases each). Germline V gives CDR1 SEHNR, CDR2 FQNEAQ (reference sequence). The CDR3 totals 15 residues. Between the trimmed V and J ends, which lost 8 bases and 4 bases, there was a span of 18 bases. This CDR3 reads CASRINEGNYNEQFF. The CDR3 nucleotides are TGTGCCAGCCGAATCAACGAGGGGAATTACAATGAGCAGTTCTTC. The entire variable domain, with the rest obtained from reference TRBV7-9 and TRBJ2-1, is as follows: DTGVSQNPRHKITKRGQNVTFRCDPISEHNRLYWYRQTLGQGPEFLTYFQNEAQLEKSRLLSDRFSAERPKGSFSTLEIQRTEQGDSAMYLCASRINEGNYNEQFFGPGTRLTVL.

The chain is built from TRBV11-2 and TRBJ2-5; TRBD1 aligns across 10 bases. V trimming: 4 bases; J trimming: 3 bases; junction bases outside the gene matches: 5. The CDR3 is 15 residues long. Germline-derived CDR1 and CDR2 are SGHAT and FQNNGV. This chain's CDR3 is CASSSRQGAKETQYF. The CDR3, as DNA: TGTGCCAGCAGCTCCAGACAGGGGGCCAAAGAGACCCAGTACTTC.

The chain joins TRBV6-1 to TRBJ2-7; a weak D match, TRBD2 (7 bases). Trimming pared 7 bases from V and 3 bases from J, leaving 16 bases between. Germline CDR1 reads MNHNS; CDR2 reads SASEGT. CDR3 size: 14 residues. The CDR3 here is CASNNLGGGYEQYF. The CDR3 DNA sequence: TGTGCCAGCAATAACTTAGGGGGGGGCTACGAGCAGTACTTC.

The chain links TRBV6-1 to TRBJ1-1; the D gene is possibly TRBD1 (5 bases). CDR1 is MNHNS and CDR2 is SASEGT in the germline V gene. This CDR3 contains 14 residues. Between the trimmed V and J ends, which lost 6 bases and 5 bases, there was a span of 16 bases. CDR3 sequence reads: CASRRDEASTEAFF. Written as DNA, the CDR3 is TGTGCCAGCAGACGGGACGAGGCAAGTACTGAAGCTTTCTTT.

This clonotype was seen a handful of times. The V call is TRBV20-1, the J call TRBJ2-1, with TRBD2 matching over 8 bases. Trimming at V came to 4 bases and at J to 8 bases, leaving 13 bases not matched to a gene. The germline gives CDR1 DFQATT, CDR2 SNEGSKA (reference sequence). This CDR3 has 15 amino acids. The DNA for the CDR3 is TGCAGTGCTACCGGGGGGGCCCCTTCCCCGGATGAGCAGTTCTTC. Translated: CSATGGAPSPDEQFF.

This clonotype was seen a few times. Germline and junction disagree at one end, which may indicate a read error. The J gene is TRBJ1-3, the V gene TRBV15, with 7 positions matching TRBD1. Germline CDR1 reads LNHNV; CDR2 reads YYDKDF (reference sequence). There are 17 residues in the CDR3. CDR3 nucleotides: TGTGCCACCAGCCGAGACAGGGCGAGTGTATCTGGAAACACCATATATTTT. This sequence encodes CATSRDRASVSGNTIYF.

This clonotype has just a few counts. The CDR3 protein is CASSLTRQGHTEAFF. The CDR3 nucleotides are TGTGCCAGCAGCTTAACGCGGCAGGGGCACACTGAAGCTTTCTTT. The rearrangement links TRBV7-3 to TRBJ1-1, with D tentatively TRBD1 (6 bases). Between the trimmed V and J ends, which lost 0 bases and 3 bases, there was a span of 11 bases. The CDR3 sequence is 15 residues long. Germline V CDR1 and CDR2: SGHTA, FQGTGA.

This clonotype was found many times. V and J are TRBV29-1 and TRBJ1-5, with D unresolved. Germline V gives CDR1 SQVTM, CDR2 ANQGSEA. The ends were cut back, 6 bases at V and 0 bases at J, with 15 bases in the middle. The CDR3 loop spans 15 amino acids. The CDR3 spells CSVSASPYSNQPQHF. The CDR3 DNA sequence: TGCAGCGTGTCTGCCAGCCCATATAGCAATCAGCCCCAGCATTTT.

The chain uses TRBV6-1 and TRBJ2-1; D is perhaps TRBD2 (7 bases). Germline V gene lookup returns CDR1 MNHNS and CDR2 SASEGT. Trimming removed 4 bases from V and 9 bases from J, with 22 bases in between. This CDR3 spans 16 amino acids. The CDR3 reads CASSGLGGLGEGEQFF. The CDR3 DNA reads as TGTGCCAGCAGTGGGCTAGGGGGACTGGGGGAGGGTGAGCAGTTCTTC.

To note about this clonotype: A much bigger clone sits one base away, suggesting this may be a read error. The chain uses TRBV7-3 and TRBJ2-2; 7 nucleotides agree with TRBD1. There are 14 residues in the CDR3. Germline loops: CDR1 SGHTA, CDR2 FQGTGA. CDR3 bases: TGTGCCAGCAGCTCGACAGGGAACTCCGGGGAGCTGTTTTTT. It is translated as CASSSTGNSGELFF.

The chain is built from TRBV5-6 and TRBJ1-5; D possibly corresponds to TRBD1 (5 bases). The CDR3 has 16 amino acids. The ends were cut back, 3 bases at V and 0 bases at J, with 13 bases in the middle. The germline gives CDR1 SGHDT, CDR2 YYEEEE. The CDR3 DNA reads as TGTGCCAGCAGCTCCTATGGGGGGGTTAGCAATCAGCCCCAGCATTTT. Amino acid sequence: CASSSYGGVSNQPQHF.

In this sample, this clonotype turned up a few times. The V gene is TRBV20-1, the J gene TRBJ1-6, with 7 bases lining up with TRBD1. The CDR3 is made up of 15 amino acids. J was trimmed by 7 bases and V by 1 base; bases with no gene match: 7. Germline values: CDR1 DFQATT, CDR2 SNEGSKA (reference sequence). CDR3 nucleotides: TGCAGTGCTAGAGGGGACAGCCGCATAAATTCACCCCTCCACTTT. Translation gives CSARGDSRINSPLHF.

The chain couples TRBV20-1 to TRBJ2-3; the D gene is possibly TRBD2 (7 bases). The CDR3 contains 16 residues. The germline V gene encodes CDR1 DFQATT and CDR2 SNEGSKA (reference sequence). V lost 0 bases and J 1 base, leaving 14 bases between the germline ends. CDR3 sequence (DNA): TGCAGTGCTAGAGATCGGAGGGGGGGCCGCACAGATACGCAGTATTTT. Protein sequence: CSARDRRGGRTDTQYF.

This clonotype has a count of ten or more. CDR3 sequence reads: CASSYDQYNEQFF. The CDR3 DNA sequence: TGTGCCAGCAGTTACGATCAATACAATGAGCAGTTCTTC. This sequence joins TRBV6-2 or TRBV6-3 and TRBJ2-1; D is uncertain. Germline V gene sequence: CDR1 MNHEY, CDR2 SVGEGT. Between the trimmed V and J ends, which lost 2 bases and 4 bases, there was a span of 6 bases. The CDR3 covers 13 residues.

This clonotype was counted a few times. J is TRBJ1-6 and V is TRBV5-8; D gene unclear. The CDR3 has 15 amino acids. Germline CDR1 and CDR2: SGHTS and YDEGEE. V lost 0 bases to trimming and J lost 5 bases, with 9 bases between them. DNA of the CDR3: TGTGCCAGCAGCTTGGGATCAAGGGATAATTCACCCCTCCACTTT. Translation gives CASSLGSRDNSPLHF.

The chain joins TRBV6-2 or TRBV6-3 to TRBJ2-1, with 10 bases identical to TRBD2. Germline V lookup: CDR1 MNHEY, CDR2 SVGEGT. V gave up 4 bases and J gave up 8 bases; unmatched junction bases: 5. The CDR3 totals 14 residues. The CDR3 here is CASSLLAGDHEQFF. DNA of the CDR3: TGTGCCAGCAGTTTGCTAGCGGGAGACCATGAGCAGTTCTTC.

The rearrangement joins TRBV5-1 to TRBJ1-3; TRBD1 is a possible D gene (6 bases). Germline loops: CDR1 SGHRS, CDR2 YFSETQ. V lost 0 bases to trimming and J lost 4 bases, with 14 bases between them. The CDR3 contains 16 residues. The CDR3 DNA sequence: TGCGCCAGCAGCTTGGACAGGGTTCGGGGCGGAAACACCATATATTTT. Translation: CASSLDRVRGGNTIYF.

This clonotype turned up a few times. This sequence joins TRBV20-1 and TRBJ2-7; 11 bases are a match to TRBD2. The CDR3 covers 17 residues. J was trimmed by 7 bases and V by 3 bases; bases with no gene match: 17. Germline V gives CDR1 DFQATT, CDR2 SNEGSKA (reference sequence). The CDR3 spells CSASLGTSGRRSQEQYF. The CDR3 coding sequence is TGCAGTGCTAGTCTTGGCACTAGCGGGAGACGGAGTCAAGAGCAGTACTTC.

V and J are TRBV4-2 and TRBJ2-5, with 13 bases aligning to TRBD2. J gave up 5 bases and V 4 bases, and 16 bases lay outside the gene matches. Germline V lookup: CDR1 LGHNA, CDR2 YNFKEQ. There are 19 residues in the CDR3. The CDR3 is CASSLEGLAGAGSTETQYF. Written as DNA, the CDR3 is TGTGCCAGCAGCCTTGAAGGACTAGCGGGGGCCGGTTCAACGGAGACCCAGTACTTC.

The rearrangement uses TRBV11-2 and TRBJ2-1; D remains ambiguous. Trimming removed 3 bases from V and 9 bases from J, with 9 bases in between. Germline V lookup: CDR1 SGHAT, CDR2 FQNNGV. The CDR3 has 12 residues. The CDR3 is CASSLSNREQFF. The CDR3 DNA reads as TGTGCCAGCAGCTTGTCTAATCGTGAGCAGTTCTTC.

This clonotype was picked up many times. The genes are TRBV12-3 or TRBV12-4 and TRBJ2-6; D is ambiguous. The ends were cut back, 5 bases at V and 0 bases at J, with 14 bases in the middle. This CDR3 spans 17 amino acids. As DNA, the CDR3 is TGTGCCAGCAGTCAGACACCTCCTCCCTCTGGGGCCAACGTCCTGACTTTC. Translated, it gives CASSQTPPPSGANVLTF.

This clonotype was picked up many times. The chain is built from TRBV7-2 and TRBJ2-7; D could derive from TRBD1 or TRBD2 (6 bases each). Germline CDR1 and CDR2: SGHTA and FQGNSA. The CDR3 contains 14 residues. Trimming pared 6 bases from V and 0 bases from J, leaving 12 bases between. CDR3 sequence reads: CASRRGGSSYEQYF. DNA of the CDR3: TGTGCCAGCAGAAGAGGGGGGAGCTCCTACGAGCAGTACTTC.

There are many counts of this clonotype. V gene TRBV12-3 or TRBV12-4 combines with J gene TRBJ2-2; D is possibly TRBD1 or TRBD2 (5 bases each). The V end lost 6 bases, the J end lost 3 bases, and 14 bases lay between the germline ends. CDR3 length: 15 residues. CDR3 coding DNA: TGTGCCAGCAGCCCTCAGGGACCTTACACCGGGGAGCTGTTTTTT. Translating gives CASSPQGPYTGELFF.

This clonotype was picked up a small number of times. The chain joins TRBV10-3 to TRBJ2-7; D gene unclear. The CDR3 spans 11 residues. Germline assignment: CDR1 ENHRY and CDR2 SYGVKD. Trimming took 7 bases from V and 0 from J, leaving 4 bases between them. This chain's CDR3 is CAIMGSYEQYF. CDR3 DNA: TGTGCCATCATGGGCTCCTACGAGCAGTACTTC.

The CDR3 sequence is CASSHLTDAQYF. The CDR3 nucleotides are TGCGCCAGCAGCCATTTGACCGACGCGCAGTATTTT. The chain joins TRBV4-1 to TRBJ2-3; D gene unclear. Germline CDR1 is MGHRA and CDR2 is YSYEKL. Trimming pared 3 bases from V and 10 bases from J, leaving 11 bases between. CDR3 length equals 12 residues.

The chain employs TRBV21-1 and TRBJ1-1. TRBV21-1 is listed as a pseudogene. This CDR3 contains 10 residues. The CDR3, as DNA: TGTGCCAGCAACGTGCCTGAAGCTTTCTTT. Translation gives CASNVPEAFF.

This clonotype has just a few counts. The chain is built from TRBV6-2 or TRBV6-3 and TRBJ1-5, with D maybe TRBD1 (5 bases). Trimming removed 4 bases from V and 7 bases from J, with 14 bases in between. This CDR3 has 14 amino acids. The germline gives CDR1 MNHEY, CDR2 SVGEGT. The CDR3 loop is CASSWDQGRQPQHF. CDR3 nucleotides: TGTGCCAGCAGTTGGGACCAGGGTAGGCAGCCCCAGCATTTT.

V gene TRBV4-1 combines with J gene TRBJ2-1; D is uncertain. Trimming removed 4 bases from V and 4 bases from J, with 8 bases in between. Germline V gene lookup returns CDR1 MGHRA and CDR2 YSYEKL. The CDR3 covers 13 residues. The CDR3 region is CASSRQDYNEQFF. DNA of the CDR3: TGCGCCAGCAGCCGTCAGGATTACAATGAGCAGTTCTTC.

This chain uses TRBV5-1 with TRBJ2-5; 7 bases are shared with TRBD2. Germline V gene data show CDR1 as SGHRS and CDR2 as YFSETQ. J lost 1 base, V lost 2 bases, and 5 bases had no gene match. CDR3 length: 15 amino acids. The CDR3 is CASSFLWGGQETQYF. In nucleotides, the CDR3 is TGCGCCAGCAGCTTTTTGTGGGGGGGCCAAGAGACCCAGTACTTC.